These 3 T cell receptor beta chains came from one sample sequenced in a study of T cell responses to AZD1222 COVID-19 vaccine. Assay: immunoSEQ multiplex PCR; the TCRdb copy retains only in-frame clones and omits some. The sample shows 70,000 to 90,000 clones, about 84% of them seen only once. The sequences come from peripheral blood, collected on day 0 of AZD1222 vaccination. The receptor set was obtained from an adult in good health.

The V and J genes are TRBV5-1 and TRBJ2-1; 13 bases line up with TRBD2. Germline loops: CDR1 SGHRS, CDR2 YFSETQ. V shed 3 bases and J 7 bases; nucleotides not matched to a gene: 10. This CDR3 comprises 17 residues. The CDR3 sequence: CASSSPPGLAGKNEQFF. In DNA, the CDR3 is TGCGCCAGCAGCTCACCGCCGGGACTAGCGGGAAAAAATGAGCAGTTCTTC.

V and J are TRBV10-2 and TRBJ1-5; D is ambiguous. The germline CDR1 and CDR2 sequences are WSHSY and SAAADI. This CDR3 is 15 amino acids long. The germline V and J ends were trimmed by 2 bases and 4 bases, with 12 bases remaining between them. The CDR3 DNA follows: TGCGCCAGCAGTGAGAGGAAAGCGTTAAATCAGCCCCAGCATTTT. Translation: CASSERKALNQPQHF.

Remarks on this clone: At one end the junction does not follow the germline gene, possibly because of a read error. V usage is TRBV18 and J usage is TRBJ2-3; a possible D gene is TRBD1 (6 bases). The CDR3 spans 16 residues. Germline CDR1 is KGHSH and CDR2 is LQKENI. In nucleotides, the CDR3 is TGTGCCAGCTCACCGACCCCCCCTTCTGTCGGGACAAGCTTAAATTTT. It is translated as CASSPTPPSVGTSLNF.